The following is a T cell receptor (beta chain) sequence with its context. The antigen is undetermined. Profiling relied on immunoSEQ multiplex PCR, and the TCRdb table lists in-frame clones only, not all of them. The data contain more than 110,000 clones, almost 85% of them singletons. This entry is derived from a study of cytomegalovirus exposure and HLA in healthy donors. General observations from the study: Associated with cytomegalovirus, according to the listing, were approximately 160 TCR beta chains. In vitro experiments confirmed that a few CMV-associated chains were specific for CMV antigens. One later analysis, an examination of the 120 or so validation repertoires, found that first-cohort TCR clusters tended to co-occur in them.

Among the roughly 120 subjects of the validation cohort, separate from the approximately 700-subject first cohort, were the donors. This clonotype originated in a woman between 25 and 40 years old in good health and CMV-seronegative. Sequences were obtained from PBMCs.

The DNA for the CDR3 is TGTGCCAGCAGTAAGGGACAATCGAGCAATCAGCCCCAGCATTTT. Translated, it gives CASSKGQSSNQPQHF. The genes are TRBV2 and TRBJ1-5; weak D call: TRBD1 (6 bases). The germline gives CDR1 SNHLY, CDR2 FYNNEI. Trimming removed 5 bases from V and 1 base from J, with 12 bases in between. CDR3 length equals 15 residues. The full variable domain, rest sourced from reference TRBV2 and TRBJ1-5, is EPEVTQTPSHQVTQMGQEVILRCVPISNHLYFYWYRQILGQKVEFLVSFYNNEISEKSEIFDDQFSVERPDGSNFTLKIRSTKLEDSAMYFCASSKGQSSNQPQHFGDGTRLSIL.